These 29 T cell receptor beta chains share one sample of origin, sequenced in a study of monozygotic twins with inflammatory bowel disease. TCRdb reprocessed the 5' RACE reads and reports one entry per CDR3 protein, with no DNA. The repertoire table contains a few hundred thousand distinct CDR3 sequences. Sample: blood. The origin of the receptors is a human donor with ulcerative colitis or Crohn's disease, or a healthy co-twin of an affected twin (not recorded which).

The chain recombines TRBV15 with TRBJ1-5. Germline CDR1 is LNHNV and CDR2 is YYDKDF (reference sequence). The CDR3 contains 14 residues. CDR3 residues: CATSRDNSNQPQHF.

The chain joins TRBV9 to TRBJ1-2; TCRdb outputs TRBD1, but without DNA this stays unchecked. The CDR3 spans 17 residues. Germline CDR1 and CDR2: SGDLS and YYNGEE. The CDR3 reads CASSEPLDRASTAGYTF.

V and J are TRBV15 and TRBJ2-7; there is no DNA to check the TCRdb D call of TRBD1. The CDR3 runs 15 residues. CDR1 is LNHNV and CDR2 is YYDKDF in the germline V gene (reference sequence). This CDR3 is CATSRGSGAIHEQYF.

This chain's CDR3 is CASSQPGQGYYGYTF. The chain couples TRBV4-2 to TRBJ1-2; TCRdb selects TRBD1, and the lack of DNA leaves this call unchecked. This CDR3 region has 15 residues. Germline V gene sequence: CDR1 LGHNA, CDR2 YNFKEQ.

The rearrangement links TRBV21-1 to TRBJ2-7; TCRdb outputs TRBD1, but without DNA this stays unchecked. TRBV21-1 is tagged as a pseudogene. This CDR3 comprises 14 residues. The CDR3 sequence is CASSKFSAPLSGYF.

The genes are TRBV4-3 and TRBJ2-2; TCRdb's D call of TRBD1 is untestable without DNA. Per the germline V gene, CDR1 is LGHNA and CDR2 is YSLEER. This CDR3 has 14 amino acids. The CDR3 sequence: CASSQTPGTGELFF.

This chain joins TRBV5-1 and TRBJ2-2. CDR1 and CDR2 from the germline V gene are SGHRS and YFSETQ. The CDR3 sequence is 12 residues long. The CDR3: CASSVSPGELFF.

The chain links TRBV18 to TRBJ1-1; there is no DNA to check the TCRdb D call of TRBD1. The CDR3 extends over 14 amino acids. The V gene's germline CDR1 is KGHSH and CDR2 LQKENI. CDR3 sequence reads: CASSPRPSNTEAFF.

The genes are TRBV20-1 and TRBJ2-7. Germline loops: CDR1 DFQATT, CDR2 SNEGSKA (reference sequence). CDR3 length: 14 amino acids. The CDR3 spells CSALGPRASYEQYF.

V usage is TRBV6-1 and J usage is TRBJ2-1; TCRdb returns TRBD1, unconfirmable since there is no DNA. The CDR3 runs to 16 residues. CDR1 is MNHNS and CDR2 is SASEGT in the germline V gene. The CDR3: CASSQLTGGGYNEQFF.

V gene TRBV15 combines with J gene TRBJ1-5. The V gene's germline CDR1 is LNHNV and CDR2 YYDKDF (reference sequence). CDR3 length: 18 residues. The CDR3 loop reads CATSRDRPRSYSNQPQHF.

The chain combines TRBV7-9 with TRBJ1-2; the TCRdb D gene call, TRBD1, has no DNA to confirm it. The CDR3 runs 13 residues. Germline CDR1 reads SEHNR; CDR2 reads FQNEAQ (reference sequence). CDR3 in amino acids: CASSWDPQSGYTF.

The V and J genes are TRBV4-2 and TRBJ1-1; no DNA is available, so the TRBD1 call from TCRdb remains unchecked. Germline assignment: CDR1 LGHNA and CDR2 YNFKEQ. The CDR3 is 15 amino acids. CDR3 region: CASSQGTGANTEAFF.

V and J are TRBV29-1 and TRBJ2-5; TCRdb reports TRBD1, a call that lacks DNA to check it against. Per the germline V gene, CDR1 is SQVTM and CDR2 is ANQGSEA. The CDR3 has 13 residues. Here the CDR3 reads CSTKGGRGETQYF.

The gene calls are TRBV11-1 and TRBJ2-4; as DNA is missing, the TRBD1 call by TCRdb cannot be tested. CDR3 length equals 19 residues. CDR1 is SGHAT, CDR2 FQDESV, per germline (reference sequence). CDR3 in amino acids: CASSPRGGDRLIAKNIQYF.

The chain couples TRBV29-1 to TRBJ2-7; TCRdb gives TRBD1 as the D gene, but with no DNA this cannot be confirmed. Looked up from germline, CDR1 is SQVTM and CDR2 is ANQGSEA. The CDR3 is made up of 17 amino acids. CDR3 sequence: CSVSLGRGKDNSYEQYF.

The chain uses TRBV5-1 and TRBJ2-7. Germline V gene sequence: CDR1 SGHRS, CDR2 YFSETQ. The CDR3 is 15 residues long. The CDR3 region is CASSLDWGTSYEQYF.

This chain joins TRBV20-1 and TRBJ1-3. The CDR3 has 13 amino acids. Germline CDR1 and CDR2: DFQATT and SNEGSKA (reference sequence). The CDR3 protein is CSARLIAGNTIYF.

This chain links TRBV9 with TRBJ1-1. Germline assignment: CDR1 SGDLS and CDR2 YYNGEE. The CDR3 length is 14 residues. The CDR3 loop is CASSVVGQDTEAFF.

This chain joins TRBV12-3 or TRBV12-4 and TRBJ2-7; absent DNA, TCRdb's TRBD2 call cannot be checked. The length of the CDR3 is 15 residues. The CDR3 spells CASSELAGVSYEQYF.

This CDR3 reads CSASGTSGMQADTQYF. V and J are TRBV20-1 and TRBJ2-3; TCRdb outputs TRBD2, but without DNA this stays unchecked. In germline, CDR1 is DFQATT, CDR2 SNEGSKA (reference sequence). This CDR3 contains 16 residues.

J is TRBJ1-5 and V is TRBV5-1. Germline V lookup: CDR1 SGHRS, CDR2 YFSETQ. This CDR3 contains 15 residues. CDR3 residues: CASSLAGRLNQPQHF.

The chain recombines TRBV11-1 with TRBJ2-3; lacking DNA, the TRBD2 call made by TCRdb goes unchecked. The length of the CDR3 is 19 residues. CDR1 is SGHAT, CDR2 FQDESV, per germline (reference sequence). Here the CDR3 reads CASSTYIGTSGASTDTQYF.

The chain joins TRBV3-1 to TRBJ1-5. Per germline, CDR1 LGHDT and CDR2 YNNKEL (reference sequence). This CDR3 region has 18 residues. CDR3 region: CASSQDVGGGYGNQPQHF.

The V gene is TRBV7-9, the J gene TRBJ2-1. The CDR3 covers 13 residues. Germline V CDR1 and CDR2: SEHNR, FQNEAQ (reference sequence). CDR3 residues: CASSLLGSSEQFF.

The V and J genes are TRBV4-2 and TRBJ2-3; TCRdb indicates TRBD2, and absent DNA this call remains unverified. Germline-derived CDR1 and CDR2 are LGHNA and YNFKEQ. The CDR3 runs 16 residues. The CDR3: CASSPEERGPTDTQYF.

This chain joins TRBV5-4 and TRBJ1-1. Germline V gene sequence: CDR1 SGHNT, CDR2 YYREEE (reference sequence). This CDR3 has 14 residues. This CDR3 reads CASSNSAGDTEAFF.

The rearrangement links TRBV28 to TRBJ2-5; TCRdb calls TRBD1, which cannot be checked without DNA. The germline V gene encodes CDR1 MDHEN and CDR2 SYDVKM. CDR3 length: 12 amino acids. CDR3 sequence reads: CATLDREETQYF.

V is TRBV10-3 and J is TRBJ1-5. Germline CDR1 and CDR2: ENHRY and SYGVKD. The CDR3 is 13 residues long. CDR3 loop: CAISDRTNQPQHF.